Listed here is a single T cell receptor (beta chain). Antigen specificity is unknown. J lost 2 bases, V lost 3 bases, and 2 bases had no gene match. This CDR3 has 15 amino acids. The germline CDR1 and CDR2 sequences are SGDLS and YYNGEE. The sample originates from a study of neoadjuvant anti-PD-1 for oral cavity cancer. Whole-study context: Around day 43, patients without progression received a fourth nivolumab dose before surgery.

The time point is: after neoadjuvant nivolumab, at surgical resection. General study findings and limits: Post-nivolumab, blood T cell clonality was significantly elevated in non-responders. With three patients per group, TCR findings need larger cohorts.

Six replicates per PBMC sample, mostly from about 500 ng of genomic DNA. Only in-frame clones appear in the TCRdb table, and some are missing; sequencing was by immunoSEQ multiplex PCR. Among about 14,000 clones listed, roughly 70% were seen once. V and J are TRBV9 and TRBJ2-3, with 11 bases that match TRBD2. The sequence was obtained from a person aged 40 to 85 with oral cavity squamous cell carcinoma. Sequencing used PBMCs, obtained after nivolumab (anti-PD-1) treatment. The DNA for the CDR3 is TGTGCCAGCAGCGAGGGACTAGCGGACACAGATACGCAGTATTTT. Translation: CASSEGLADTDTQYF.